These T cell receptor beta chains were read from a single sample in a study of CD4 T cells in relation to SARS-CoV-2 and coronaviruses. These receptors lack a known antigen. Clones were sequenced by immunoSEQ multiplex PCR, and TCRdb holds only the in-frame ones, with some missing. The sample comprises around 20,000 clones, about 60% of which are singletons, and approximately 9.9% rests with the top ten. The sample taken for sequencing was CD4+ T cells from PBMCs, cultured in vitro. The receptors stem from a human donor in good health. Each CDR3 is given with its conserved first and last residue. Fields, in order: CDR3 protein, CDR3 DNA, clone size, D gene, J gene, CDR3 length, V gene. The D gene is left open where the match is weak. Expanded clones are given a class, and other clones once, few, many or no size at all.

CASNSDSGYGYTF TGTGCCAGCAATTCGGACTCGGGCTATGGCTACACCTTC - - TRBJ1-2 13 TRBV2
CASSLGTVVSYEQYF TGTGCCAGCAGCTTAGGGACAGTCGTCTCCTACGAGCAGTACTTC - TRBD1 TRBJ2-7 15 TRBV5-6
CASATSGKGDTQYF TGTGCCAGCGCAACTAGCGGGAAAGGAGATACGCAGTATTTT - TRBD2 TRBJ2-3 14 TRBV6-5
CASSEFRGTNEKLFF TGTGCCAGCAGTGAGTTCAGAGGGACTAATGAAAAACTGTTTTTT - - TRBJ1-4 15 TRBV6-1
CASSPGGWSSYEQYF TGTGCCAGCAGCCCCGGGGGGTGGAGCTCCTACGAGCAGTACTTC - TRBD2 TRBJ2-7 15 TRBV11-2
CAISEVAGIYEQYF TGTGCCATCAGTGAAGTAGCGGGGATCTACGAGCAGTACTTC few TRBD2 TRBJ2-7 14 TRBV10-3
CASIIMRESGYTF TGTGCCAGCATCATTATGAGGGAGAGTGGCTACACCTTC - - TRBJ1-2 13 TRBV2
CASSFPGGAYEQYF TGTGCCAGCAGTTTCCCCGGGGGGGCCTACGAGCAGTACTTC - TRBD2 TRBJ2-7 14 TRBV28
CASKLTESTDTQYF TGTGCCAGCAAATTGACAGAGAGCACAGATACGCAGTATTTT - - TRBJ2-3 14 TRBV6-5
CASSPRPQLNPKFSYEQYF TGTGCCAGCTCACCACGACCACAGCTTAACCCAAAATTCTCCTACGAGCAGTACTTC - - TRBJ2-7 19 TRBV18
CASSKGLAISVVLYNEQFF TGTGCCAGCAGCAAAGGTCTAGCTATCTCGGTGGTGCTCTACAATGAGCAGTTCTTC - - TRBJ2-1 19 TRBV21-1
CASSQDGREGYEQYF TGCGCCAGCAGCCAAGATGGGAGGGAGGGCTACGAGCAGTACTTC - TRBD2 TRBJ2-7 15 TRBV4-3
CASSLQASEAFF TGTGCCAGCAGTTTACAGGCGTCTGAAGCTTTCTTT - - TRBJ1-1 12 TRBV12-3/TRBV12-4
CASSEALTGETQYF TGTGCCAGCAGTGAAGCCCTAACGGGGGAGACCCAGTACTTC few - TRBJ2-5 14 TRBV2
CASSFREGNEQFF TGTGCCAGCAGCTTTAGAGAGGGCAATGAGCAGTTCTTC few - TRBJ2-1 13 TRBV7-8
CASSFAGPAPGNSNQPQHF TGTGCCAGTAGTTTTGCAGGTCCCGCACCGGGAAATAGCAATCAGCCCCAGCATTTT - - TRBJ1-5 19 TRBV19
CASSQRRVGEQYF TGTGCCAGCAGTCAACGGAGGGTCGGCGAGCAGTACTTC - - TRBJ2-7 13 TRBV6-5
CASSSQGGPVVDEQYF TGTGCCAGCTCATCCCAGGGGGGGCCGGTAGTGGACGAGCAGTACTTC - - TRBJ2-7 16 TRBV18
CASSVRTGEGGKLFF TGTGCCAGCAGTGTCCGGACAGGGGAGGGTGGAAAACTGTTTTTT - TRBD1 TRBJ1-4 15 TRBV2
CATSDPGQPQHF TGTGCCACCAGTGACCCCGGTCAGCCCCAGCATTTT few - TRBJ1-5 12 TRBV24-1
CASKGGNNEQFF TGCGCCAGCAAGGGCGGAAACAATGAGCAGTTCTTC - - TRBJ2-1 12 TRBV10-1
CASSLVPPNNEQFF TGCGCCAGCAGCTTGGTACCTCCTAACAATGAGCAGTTCTTC few - TRBJ2-1 14 TRBV5-1
CASSPVVGNPDTQYF TGCGCCAGCAGCCCTGTAGTGGGTAATCCAGATACGCAGTATTTT - - TRBJ2-3 15 TRBV4-3
CASSAAGTVYEQYF TGTGCCAGCAGTGCTGCAGGGACGGTCTACGAGCAGTACTTC once - TRBJ2-7 14 TRBV25-1
CASSQGFWTGAGANVLTF TGTGCCAGCAGCCAGGGTTTCTGGACAGGGGCTGGGGCCAACGTCCTGACTTTC - TRBD1 TRBJ2-6 18 TRBV3-1/TRBV3-2
CASAGLLSYNEQFF TGTGCCAGCGCCGGACTACTTTCCTACAATGAGCAGTTCTTC - - TRBJ2-1 14 TRBV3-1/TRBV3-2
CASSFEITDEQFF TGTGCCAGCAGCTTCGAAATAACGGATGAGCAGTTCTTC few - TRBJ2-1 13 TRBV5-4
CASTGTRTNTGELFF TGTGCCAGCACCGGGACTAGAACGAACACCGGGGAGCTGTTTTTT - TRBD2 TRBJ2-2 15 TRBV2
CASSLGRWSPGGGSTDTQYF TGTGCCAGCAGCTTAGGCCGGTGGTCTCCCGGGGGGGGGAGCACAGATACGCAGTATTTT - TRBD2 TRBJ2-3 20 TRBV13
CASSQEDASTDTQYF TGCGCCAGCAGCCAAGAGGATGCTAGCACAGATACGCAGTATTTT - - TRBJ2-3 15 TRBV4-1
CASSQGETQYF TGTGCCAGCAGCCAAGGAGAGACCCAGTACTTC - - TRBJ2-5 11 TRBV3-1/TRBV3-2
CASRAGSGGGYTF TGTGCTTCACGGGCCGGGTCCGGGGGGGGCTACACCTTC - - TRBJ1-2 13 TRBV6-5
CASSLGTADQPQHF TGTGCCAGCAGCTTAGGGACAGCGGATCAGCCCCAGCATTTT - - TRBJ1-5 14 TRBV7-8
CASSLEPQSYNEQFF TGTGCCAGCAGCTTGGAGCCACAGAGCTACAATGAGCAGTTCTTC - - TRBJ2-1 15 TRBV5-4
CASRLEGRSGNTIYF TGTGCCAGCAGGCTGGAGGGGCGGTCTGGAAACACCATATATTTT few - TRBJ1-3 15 TRBV6-5
CASSLTGGEKLFF TGCGCCAGCAGCCTGACAGGTGGGGAAAAACTGTTTTTT few - TRBJ1-4 13 TRBV4-1
CASRGLGTEAFF TGTGCCAGCAGGGGGCTGGGCACTGAAGCTTTCTTT - - TRBJ1-1 12 TRBV2
CASSLGSGTGAGNTIYF TGCGCCAGCAGCTTGGGATCCGGGACAGGGGCTGGAAACACCATATATTTT - TRBD1 TRBJ1-3 17 TRBV5-1
CASSQSRDSSAHEQFF TGTGCCAGTAGTCAATCCAGGGACTCTTCGGCGCATGAGCAGTTCTTC - - TRBJ2-1 16 TRBV19
CASSQSVANYGYTF TGTGCCAGCAGCCAATCGGTCGCTAACTATGGCTACACCTTC - - TRBJ1-2 14 TRBV14
CASSGSGGRNEQFF TGTGCCAGTTCGGGTAGCGGGGGGCGCAATGAGCAGTTCTTC - TRBD2 TRBJ2-1 14 TRBV19
CASSIFTEAFF TGTGCCAGTAGTATCTTCACTGAAGCTTTCTTT few - TRBJ1-1 11 TRBV19
CASRNTGELFF TGTGCCAGCAGGAACACCGGGGAGCTGTTTTTT few - TRBJ2-2 11 TRBV7-3
CASSPIPAGRTNSPLHF TGTGCCAGCTCACCAATTCCCGCGGGCCGGACGAATTCACCCCTCCACTTT - - TRBJ1-6 17 TRBV18
CASSLAVQGQSQPQHF TGCGCCAGCAGCTTGGCCGTCCAGGGTCAGAGTCAGCCCCAGCATTTT - - TRBJ1-5 16 TRBV5-1
CASSLWGPGANVLTF TGTGCCAGCAGTTTATGGGGCCCTGGGGCCAACGTCCTGACTTTC - - TRBJ2-6 15 TRBV27
CASSQDTRVDNEQFF TGTGCCAGCAGCCAAGATACCAGGGTGGACAATGAGCAGTTCTTC few - TRBJ2-1 15 TRBV3-1/TRBV3-2
CASSVDHATGELFF TGTGCCAGCAGCGTAGATCACGCCACCGGGGAGCTGTTTTTT - - TRBJ2-2 14 TRBV9
CASSASDTQYF TGTGCCAGCAGCGCCTCAGATACGCAGTATTTT few - TRBJ2-3 11 TRBV9
CASGPFSNGGTTVAGELFF TGTGCCAGCGGCCCGTTCTCCAACGGAGGGACTACCGTGGCCGGGGAGCTGTTTTTT once TRBD2 TRBJ2-2 19 TRBV3-1/TRBV3-2
CASSLERGSYEQYF TGTGCCAGCAGCTTAGAACGGGGTTCGTACGAGCAGTACTTC - - TRBJ2-7 14 TRBV11-2
CASSPGAGPQETQYF TGCGCCAGCAGCCCGGGTGCGGGTCCCCAAGAGACCCAGTACTTC - - TRBJ2-5 15 TRBV5-1
CASSLEGGWNYEQYF TGTGCCAGCAGTTTAGAGGGCGGGTGGAACTACGAGCAGTACTTC - - TRBJ2-7 15 TRBV28